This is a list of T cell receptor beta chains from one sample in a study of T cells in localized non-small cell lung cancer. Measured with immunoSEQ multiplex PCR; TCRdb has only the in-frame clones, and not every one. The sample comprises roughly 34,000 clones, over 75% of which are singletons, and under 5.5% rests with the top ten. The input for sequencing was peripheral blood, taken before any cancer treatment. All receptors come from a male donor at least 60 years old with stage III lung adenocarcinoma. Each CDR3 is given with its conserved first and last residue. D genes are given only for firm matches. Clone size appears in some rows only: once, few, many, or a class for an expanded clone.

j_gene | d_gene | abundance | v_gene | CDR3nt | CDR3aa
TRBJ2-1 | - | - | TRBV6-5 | TGTGCCAGCAGTTTTAAAGTATTGGATGAGCAGTTCTTC | CASSFKVLDEQFF
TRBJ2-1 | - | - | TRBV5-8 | TGTGCCAGCAGCTTAACAGGGACATACGAGCAGTTCTTC | CASSLTGTYEQFF
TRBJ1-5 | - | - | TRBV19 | TGTGCCAGTATCCCCCCGGGGGATCTTCAGCCCCAGCATTTT | CASIPPGDLQPQHF
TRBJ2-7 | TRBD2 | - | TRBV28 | TGTGCCAGCAGTTTAACCCTGGGGCTAGCGGGGGTGTACGAGCAGTACTTC | CASSLTLGLAGVYEQYF
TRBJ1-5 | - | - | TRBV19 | TGTGCCAGTAGGCTGGGACCTAATCAGCCCCAGCATTTT | CASRLGPNQPQHF
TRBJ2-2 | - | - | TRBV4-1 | TGCGCCAGCAGCCTGATCCTTTCGGGAGCCACCGGGGAGCTGTTTTTT | CASSLILSGATGELFF
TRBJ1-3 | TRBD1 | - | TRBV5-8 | TGTGCCGGGAGACAGGGAGAGCACATTGGCCCCTCTGGAAACACCATATATTTT | CAGRQGEHIGPSGNTIYF
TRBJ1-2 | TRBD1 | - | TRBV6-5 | TGTGCCAGCAGTTACTTCGTTGGGGACAGGGGGGACTACACCTTC | CASSYFVGDRGDYTF
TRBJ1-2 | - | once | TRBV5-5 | TGTGCCAGCAGTCAATCGACAGTTCAAGGGATGGGCTATGGCTACACCTTC | CASSQSTVQGMGYGYTF
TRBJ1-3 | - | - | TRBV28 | TGTGCCAGTCTCTTGGGGGGAAGCTCTGGAAACACCATATATTTT | CASLLGGSSGNTIYF
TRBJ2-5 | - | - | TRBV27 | TGTGCCAGCAGTCTTTACCCAAACTTGGACGCGGAGACCCAGTACTTC | CASSLYPNLDAETQYF
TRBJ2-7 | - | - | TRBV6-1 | TGTGCCAGCAGTGTAACCCTCGACGGGGAGCAGTACTTC | CASSVTLDGEQYF
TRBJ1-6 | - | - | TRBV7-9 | TGTGCCAGCAGCTCGACCCAACTCTTCCGGAATTCACCCCTCCACTTT | CASSSTQLFRNSPLHF
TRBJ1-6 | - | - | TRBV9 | TGTGCCAGCAGCGAATTCCCATTCGATACCGTCCCCCTCCACTTT | CASSEFPFDTVPLHF
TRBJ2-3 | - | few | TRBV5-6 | TGTGCCAGCAGCCCGTGGACCCAACCAGATACGCAGTATTTT | CASSPWTQPDTQYF
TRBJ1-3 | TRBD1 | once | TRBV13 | TGTGCCAGCAGCTTTCGGGACAGAAACATCATATATTTT | CASSFRDRNIIYF
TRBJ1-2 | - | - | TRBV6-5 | TGTGCCAGCAGCCCACCAGGACTAGGCGGTGGCTACACCTTC | CASSPPGLGGGYTF
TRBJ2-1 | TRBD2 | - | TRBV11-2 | TGTGCCAGCAGCCCCCGACTAGCCTTACGGGTCGATGAGCAGTTCTTC | CASSPRLALRVDEQFF
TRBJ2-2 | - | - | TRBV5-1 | TGCGCCAGCAGCGACCAGGGGTCTTCCGGGGAGCTGTTTTTT | CASSDQGSSGELFF
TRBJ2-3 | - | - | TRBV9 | TGTGCCAGCAGCGTAGACCCTAGCCCCGATACGCAGTATTTT | CASSVDPSPDTQYF
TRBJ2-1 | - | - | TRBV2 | TGTGCCAGCACCCTAATGGGGACTGGGGATGAGCAGTTCTTC | CASTLMGTGDEQFF
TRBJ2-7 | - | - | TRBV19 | TGTGCCGATACCGGGACTCAGGTATCCTACGAGCAGTACTTC | CADTGTQVSYEQYF